The clone carrying this TCR beta chain appeared a few times. Its antigen is not identified. Germline V gene lookup returns CDR1 SGHTA and CDR2 FQGNSA. This CDR3 spans 16 amino acids. Deletions cut 5 bases from V and 2 bases from J, with 18 bases between. The sample originates from a study of beta chain features in type 1 diabetes. Every isolated RNA sample was fully reverse transcribed, so sequencing captured expressed TCRB transcripts. Sequenced by immunoSEQ multiplex PCR; TCRdb stores in-frame clones only, minus some. The sample consists of 600,000 or so clones, over 12% of them appearing once. General study findings and limits: TCRB CDR3s were moderately but significantly shorter in Type 1 diabetes patients in all four CD4+ subsets.

The sequenced material came from naive CD4+ T cells from blood. The receptor was derived from a man between 18 and 29 years old with type 1 diabetes. The chain combines TRBV7-2 with TRBJ2-5; D unclear. The CDR3 region is CASSPGARGPQETQYF. The CDR3, as DNA: TGTGCCAGCAGCCCTGGCGCTCGCGGTCCTCAAGAGACCCAGTACTTC.